These 3 T cell receptor beta chains originate from one sample sequenced in a study of cytomegalovirus exposure and HLA in healthy donors (dated by TCRdb to 2016 to 2017). Libraries were prepared through the immunoSEQ multiplex PCR assay. For the multiplex PCR, a mixture combining 60 forward primers for TCR Vbeta segments and 13 reverse primers for TCR Jbeta segments was used. The table was pulled from immuneACCESS by TCRdb, which kept in-frame rearrangements only. Such tables lose some clones; where checked, under half of the loss comes from unresolved V genes, and the rest has no known cause. The sample records some 150,000 clones, roughly four fifths of which are singletons. Roughly 1.9% of the sample is held by the ten biggest clonotypes. The sequencing input was PBMCs. All receptors come from a woman aged 30 to 39 in good health and CMV-seropositive.

This clone has a handful of counts. At the DNA level, this CDR3 is encoded by other sequences in the same sample as well. The chain joins TRBV7-6 to TRBJ1-1; no clear D gene. The CDR3 extends over 14 amino acids. The germline gives CDR1 SGHVS, CDR2 FNYEAQ. V was shortened by 1 base and J by 0 bases, with 6 bases between the two germline ends. The CDR3 reads CASSLDSMNTEAFF. The CDR3 DNA follows: TGTGCCAGCAGCTTAGACAGCATGAACACTGAAGCTTTCTTT.

About this clone itself: At one end, the junction sequence differs from germline, possibly due to a read error. Written as DNA, the CDR3 is TGTGCCAGCGGTGCGGGGAGCTCCTACGAGCGGTACTTC. Its translation: CASGAGSSYERYF. The V and J genes are TRBV6-1 and TRBJ2-7; D may be TRBD2 (6 bases). CDR3 length equals 13 residues. Looked up from germline, CDR1 is MNHNS and CDR2 is SASEGT.

This clone has just a few counts. The CDR3 DNA reads as TGTGCCAGCAGCTTAGACGGACAGGGGGGCACTGAAGCTTTCTTT. Translation: CASSLDGQGGTEAFF. This sequence joins TRBV7-9 and TRBJ1-1, with TRBD1 matching 10 bases. V lost 1 base and J lost 4; bases outside the gene matches: 3. Germline loops: CDR1 SEHNR, CDR2 FQNEAQ (reference sequence). This CDR3 is built from 15 residues.